These T cell receptor beta chains were read from a single sample in a study of blood T cell repertoires in COVID-19. Sequenced by immunoSEQ multiplex PCR; TCRdb stores in-frame clones only, minus some. The table lists roughly 58,000 clones, about 76% of them singletons. The sequencing sample was made of peripheral blood. The receptor set was obtained from a man over 45 with active or convalescent COVID-19. Each CDR3 is given with its conserved first and last residue. Fields, in order: J gene, D gene, V gene, clone size, CDR3 protein, CDR3 DNA. The D gene is left open where the match is weak. The size field is filled for only some rows; it gives once, few, many or a size class.

>TRBJ1-3|-|TRBV10-3|once
CAMGGSSGNTIYF
TGTGCCATGGGGGGTAGCTCTGGAAACACCATATATTTT
>TRBJ1-4|-|TRBV10-3|many
CAISEGQGGEKLFF
TGTGCCATCAGTGAGGGCCAGGGAGGGGAAAAACTGTTTTTT
>TRBJ1-1|-|TRBV2|once
CASSSQGGSTEAFF
TGTGCCAGCAGCAGCCAGGGTGGAAGCACTGAAGCTTTCTTT
>TRBJ2-5|TRBD2|TRBV7-2|-
CASSLPPTSGRQTQYF
TGTGCCAGCAGCTTACCCCCTACTAGCGGGAGACAGACCCAGTACTTC
>TRBJ1-2|TRBD1|TRBV6-5|few
CASSYADRGGDGYTF
TGTGCCAGCAGTTACGCGGACAGGGGAGGAGATGGCTACACCTTC
>TRBJ2-5|TRBD2|TRBV19|-
CASSIGSSGRRRETQYF
TGTGCCAGTAGTATAGGTAGTAGCGGGAGAAGGCGGGAGACCCAGTACTTC
>TRBJ1-4|TRBD1|TRBV5-8|-
CASTFSWGRGNEKLFF
TGTGCCAGCACCTTCTCCTGGGGCAGGGGGAATGAAAAACTGTTTTTT
>TRBJ2-5|-|TRBV11-3|once
CASSPDRGETQYF
TGTGCCAGCAGCCCGGACAGAGGGGAGACCCAGTACTTC
>TRBJ1-1|TRBD1|TRBV29-1|-
CSVYRDRKNTEAFF
TGCAGCGTTTATCGGGACAGGAAGAACACTGAAGCTTTCTTT
>TRBJ2-3|-|TRBV19|-
CACKQLRTDTQYF
TGTGCCTGCAAACAGCTTCGCACAGATACGCAGTATTTT
>TRBJ2-3|TRBD2|TRBV14|few
CASSQELASGVRTDTQYF
TGTGCCAGCAGCCAAGAATTGGCTAGCGGGGTTCGAACAGATACGCAGTATTTT
>TRBJ2-2|-|TRBV6-6|-
CASSDTGAYTGELFF
TGTGCCAGCAGCGATACAGGAGCCTACACCGGGGAGCTGTTTTTT
>TRBJ2-1|TRBD2|TRBV18|-
CASSPDAGGNEQFF
TGTGCCAGCTCACCGGACGCGGGAGGCAATGAGCAGTTCTTC
>TRBJ2-1|-|TRBV7-6|-
CASSLTYDSQMEQFF
TGTGCCAGCAGCCTAACATACGACAGCCAGATGGAGCAGTTCTTC
>TRBJ2-6|-|TRBV30|-
CAWSRDTGANVLTF
TGTGCCTGGAGCCGGGACACTGGGGCCAACGTCCTGACTTTC
>TRBJ1-4|-|TRBV6-5|once
CASSLQGGGEKLFF
TGTGCCAGCAGTTTACAGGGTGGAGGTGAAAAACTGTTTTTT
>TRBJ1-5|TRBD1|TRBV19|-
CASTRTGAEYSNQPQHF
TGTGCCAGTACTCGAACAGGGGCAGAATATAGCAATCAGCCCCAGCATTTT
>TRBJ1-2|-|TRBV10-1|-
CASSVNRVGGYTF
TGCGCCAGCAGTGTCAACAGGGTAGGAGGCTACACCTTC
>TRBJ2-7|TRBD1|TRBV4-2|-
CASSQYGTGGYEQYF
TGTGCCAGCAGCCAATATGGGACAGGGGGCTACGAGCAGTACTTC
>TRBJ1-5|-|TRBV2|-
CASSEMGGKDQPQHF
TGTGCCAGCAGTGAGATGGGGGGTAAGGATCAGCCCCAGCATTTT
>TRBJ1-1|-|TRBV29-1|-
CSVEGGRVQAFF
TGCAGCGTTGAGGGGGGAAGGGTTCAAGCTTTCTTT
>TRBJ1-5|-|TRBV7-8|once
CASSPTGEGNQPQHF
TGTGCCAGCAGCCCGACCGGGGAGGGCAATCAGCCCCAGCATTTT
>TRBJ1-2|-|TRBV7-9|-
CASTHPGTRSINYGYTF
TGTGCCAGCACCCATCCCGGGACACGGAGTATCAACTATGGCTACACCTTC
>TRBJ1-1|TRBD1|TRBV9|-
CASSVGDRVGTEAFF
TGTGCCAGCAGCGTAGGGGACAGAGTGGGCACTGAAGCTTTCTTT
>TRBJ1-1|-|TRBV3-1/TRBV3-2|-
CASSELNTEAFF
TGTGCCAGCAGCGAACTCAACACTGAAGCTTTCTTT